What follows describes a single TCR beta chain. The specificity of this receptor is unknown. No qualities accompany the bases; no much larger clone lies one base away. This record comes from a study of shared T cell receptors in the human thymus (dated by TCRdb to the early 2020s). With regard to the full study: The study examined how the human thymus generates shared, self-reactive T-cell receptor alpha chains.

V drops 0 bases and J drops 4 bases, leaving 18 bases in between. The CDR3, cysteine through phenylalanine, is 17 amino acids long. Kept here is only the CDR3 DNA, which spans 51 bases and is read in frame from base 1. The germline V gene (reference sequence) gives CDR1 as LNHNV and CDR2 as YYDKDF. The library was obtained by the immunoSEQ multiplex PCR assay. TCRdb carries this immuneACCESS record with in-frame sequences only. Its versions omit some clonotypes, under half of them owing to an unresolved V gene in the studies checked, with the rest unexplained. In this sample the table shows 65,000 to 70,000 clones, nearly 95% of which occur a single time. Approximately 0.03% of the sample goes to the ten largest clones.

The sequenced material came from thymocytes. This clonotype was obtained from a human donor. Here the chain combines TRBV15 and TRBJ1-2; a weak D assignment points to TRBD1 (6 bases agree). The sequenced DNA: TGTGCCACCAGCAGAGATGGGGGCAGGGTAAAGGTCTATGGCTACACCTTC. This translates into CATSRDGGRVKVYGYTF.